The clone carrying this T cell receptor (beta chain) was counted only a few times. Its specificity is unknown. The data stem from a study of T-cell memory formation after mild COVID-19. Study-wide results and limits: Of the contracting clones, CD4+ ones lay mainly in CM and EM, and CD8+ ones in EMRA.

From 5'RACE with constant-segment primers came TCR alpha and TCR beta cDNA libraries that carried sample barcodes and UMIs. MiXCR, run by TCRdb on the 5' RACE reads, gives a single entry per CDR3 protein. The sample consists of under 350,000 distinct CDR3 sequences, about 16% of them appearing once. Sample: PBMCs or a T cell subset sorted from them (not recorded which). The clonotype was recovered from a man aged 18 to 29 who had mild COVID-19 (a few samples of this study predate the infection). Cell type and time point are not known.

The CDR3 DNA is TGTGCCAGCAGAAACCACGACAGGGCGTGGACACCCCTCCACTTT. Amino acid sequence: CASRNHDRAWTPLHF. The chain joins TRBV6-5 to TRBJ1-6; the match to TRBD1 covers 7 bases. V gave up 6 bases and J gave up 11 bases; unmatched junction bases: 13. The CDR3 runs to 15 residues. Per germline, CDR1 MNHEY and CDR2 SVGAGI.